Sequencing of this TCR beta chain was carried out in a study of blood T cell repertoires in COVID-19. Background on the study: Some COVID-19 samples were acute and others convalescent; all came from the United States, Italy and Spain. From T cells, B-cell-depleted T cells, or PBMCs came the material, which was cDNA or gDNA.

The protocol was immunoSEQ multiplex PCR, while the TCRdb copy is restricted to in-frame clones and leaves out a portion. The repertoire holds roughly 90,000 clones, with 89% as singletons. From germline, CDR1 is SGHTA and CDR2 FQGNSA. V shed 5 bases, J shed 5 bases, and the junction held 8 bases outside the gene matches. The CDR3 contains 14 residues. Sequences were obtained from peripheral blood. The rearrangement joins TRBV7-2 to TRBJ2-7; 8 nucleotides line up with TRBD2. The receptor was derived from a woman over 75 with active COVID-19. Written as DNA, the CDR3 is TGTGCCAGCAGCCCGGGACTAGGCTGGAACGAGCAGTACTTC. The encoded protein is CASSPGLGWNEQYF.